These 27 T cell receptor beta chains came from one sample sequenced in a study of blood T cell repertoires in COVID-19. Produced via immunoSEQ multiplex PCR; TCRdb's table is partial and in-frame only. This sample has around 170,000 clones, with about 90% found just once. Sequenced: peripheral blood. The receptors come from a man aged 55 to 70 with acute or convalescent COVID-19.

The chain carries TRBV7-8 and TRBJ2-7; 10 bases match TRBD2. V gave up 5 bases and J gave up 2 bases; unmatched junction bases: 6. The CDR3 runs 15 residues. Germline assignment: CDR1 SGHVS and CDR2 FQNEAQ. The CDR3 bases are TGTGCCAGCAGCCCAGGACTAGCGGACCCCTACGAGCAGTACTTC. Protein sequence: CASSPGLADPYEQYF.

The J gene is TRBJ1-2, the V gene TRBV19; D is unresolved. The CDR3 consists of 12 residues. Germline lookup yields CDR1 LNHDA and CDR2 SQIVND (reference sequence). The germline V and J ends were trimmed by 6 bases and 4 bases, with 9 bases remaining between them. This CDR3 is CASRGGSYGYTF. The DNA for the CDR3 is TGTGCCAGTAGGGGCGGGTCCTATGGCTACACCTTC. Looking up the rest from reference TRBV19 and TRBJ1-2 gives the full variable domain: DGGITQSPKYLFRKEGQNVTLSCEQNLNHDAMYWYRQDPGQGLRLIYYSQIVNDFQKGDIAEGYSVSREKKESFPLTVTSAQKNPTAFYLCASRGGSYGYTFGSGTRLTVV.

The chain is built from TRBV15 and TRBJ1-1; 10 bases fit TRBD1. V dropped 2 bases and J dropped 11; count of bases not matched to a gene: 2. CDR3 length equals 12 residues. Germline assignment: CDR1 LNHNV and CDR2 YYDKDF (reference sequence). CDR3 amino acids: CATSRPGQGAFF. CDR3 nucleotide sequence: TGTGCCACCAGCAGACCGGGACAGGGGGCTTTCTTT.

V and J are TRBV19 and TRBJ1-2, with unresolved D. The V gene's germline CDR1 is LNHDA and CDR2 SQIVND (reference sequence). CDR3 length: 13 residues. V lost 10 bases and J 0 bases, leaving 12 bases between the germline ends. CDR3 residues: CATISDSNYGYTF. In nucleotides, the CDR3 is TGTGCCACCATCTCCGACTCTAACTATGGCTACACCTTC.

This chain connects TRBV2 to TRBJ2-2; 7 bases match TRBD1. This CDR3 has 14 amino acids. Germline CDR1 and CDR2: SNHLY and FYNNEI. Unmatched junction bases numbered 1, after V lost 5 bases and J lost 1 base. CDR3 residues: CASSYRGNTGELFF. For the CDR3, the DNA is TGTGCCAGCAGTTACAGGGGGAACACCGGGGAGCTGTTTTTT. Looking up the rest from reference TRBV2 and TRBJ2-2 gives the full variable domain: EPEVTQTPSHQVTQMGQEVILRCVPISNHLYFYWYRQILGQKVEFLVSFYNNEISEKSEIFDDQFSVERPDGSNFTLKIRSTKLEDSAMYFCASSYRGNTGELFFGEGSRLTVL.

The rearrangement links TRBV4-1 to TRBJ1-1; D call uncertain. The CDR3 contains 16 residues. Trimming took 6 bases from V and 0 from J, leaving 17 bases between them. Germline loops: CDR1 MGHRA, CDR2 YSYEKL. The CDR3 loop reads CASSSRHDMLNTEAFF. The CDR3 DNA follows: TGCGCCAGCAGTTCCAGACACGACATGTTGAACACTGAAGCTTTCTTT.

The rearrangement joins TRBV7-6 to TRBJ1-3; D not certain. The V gene lost 2 bases and the J gene lost 0 bases, with 8 bases spanning the gap. The CDR3 sequence is 15 residues long. Germline V gene sequence: CDR1 SGHVS, CDR2 FNYEAQ. DNA for the CDR3: TGTGCCAGCAGCTTATACGGAGTCTCTGGAAACACCATATATTTT. Encoded protein: CASSLYGVSGNTIYF.

V is TRBV5-6 and J is TRBJ2-7; D gene uncertain. The germline CDR1 and CDR2 sequences are SGHDT and YYEEEE. This CDR3 is built from 12 residues. Trimming took off 2 bases at V and 4 bases at J, with 7 bases between the two ends. The CDR3 region is CASSLSRYEQYF. Written as DNA, the CDR3 is TGTGCCAGCAGCTTATCCAGATACGAGCAGTACTTC. Full variable domain (outside the CDR3, taken from reference TRBV5-6 and TRBJ2-7): DAGVTQSPTHLIKTRGQQVTLRCSPKSGHDTVSWYQQALGQGPQFIFQYYEEEERQRGNFPDRFSGHQFPNYSSELNVNALLLGDSALYLCASSLSRYEQYFGPGTRLTVT.

The chain employs TRBV15 and TRBJ1-2; no clear D gene. CDR1 LNHNV and CDR2 YYDKDF come from the germline V gene (reference sequence). Between the trimmed V and J ends, which lost 0 bases and 6 bases, there was a span of 5 bases. The CDR3 has 12 residues. The CDR3 bases are TGTGCCACCAGCAGAGATCATGATGGCTACACCTTC. Translation: CATSRDHDGYTF.

This rearrangement joins TRBV30 to TRBJ1-2; possible D gene TRBD1, 6 bases. The germline gives CDR1 GTSNPN, CDR2 SVGIG (reference sequence). CDR3 length: 12 residues. V was shortened by 0 bases and J by 7 bases, with 9 bases between the two germline ends. The CDR3 DNA reads TGTGCCTGGAGTGTACTAGGGGGTGGCTACACCTTC. Its protein is CAWSVLGGGYTF.

The CDR3 sequence: CASSFTGTPNTEAFF. CDR3 in DNA: TGTGCCAGCAGTTTCACCGGGACACCGAACACTGAAGCTTTCTTT. The chain joins TRBV6-5 to TRBJ1-1, with D tentatively TRBD1 (6 bases). The CDR3 covers 15 residues. The V end lost 4 bases, the J end lost 1 base, and 13 bases lay between the germline ends. Germline V gene sequence: CDR1 MNHEY, CDR2 SVGAGI.

This clone has only a few counts. The rearrangement joins TRBV4-1 to TRBJ1-2, with D maybe TRBD1 (5 bases). V lost 0 bases and J 4 bases, leaving 12 bases between the germline ends. This CDR3 contains 15 residues. Germline CDR1 and CDR2: MGHRA and YSYEKL. CDR3 loop: CASSQDWGGSYGYTF. CDR3 coding DNA: TGCGCCAGCAGCCAAGATTGGGGGGGGAGCTATGGCTACACCTTC.

The chain carries TRBV2 and TRBJ2-7; D not resolved. The ends were cut back, 6 bases at V and 3 bases at J, with 9 bases in the middle. CDR3 length: 12 residues. Germline CDR1 SNHLY, CDR2 FYNNEI. This chain's CDR3 is CASRGDIYEQYF. The CDR3 nucleotides read TGTGCCAGCAGAGGTGACATCTACGAGCAGTACTTC. The full variable domain, its missing parts supplied by reference TRBV2 and TRBJ2-7, is EPEVTQTPSHQVTQMGQEVILRCVPISNHLYFYWYRQILGQKVEFLVSFYNNEISEKSEIFDDQFSVERPDGSNFTLKIRSTKLEDSAMYFCASRGDIYEQYFGPGTRLTVT.

The chain couples TRBV19 to TRBJ1-1, with D uncertain. The CDR3 sequence is 13 residues long. CDR1 LNHDA and CDR2 SQIVND come from the germline V gene (reference sequence). V dropped 3 bases and J dropped 8 bases, with 13 bases sitting between them. The CDR3 region is CASSISDGPEAFF. The CDR3, as DNA: TGTGCCAGTAGTATCAGCGATGGTCCGGAAGCTTTCTTT.

The chain joins TRBV4-1 to TRBJ1-6; 9 bases fit TRBD1. The CDR3 is made up of 15 amino acids. Per the germline V gene, CDR1 is MGHRA and CDR2 is YSYEKL. V dropped 4 bases and J dropped 9; count of bases not matched to a gene: 7. Written as DNA, the CDR3 is TGCGCCAGCAGCCTCCGGACAGGGGAGAGTTCACCCCTCCACTTT. As protein: CASSLRTGESSPLHF.

This chain links TRBV3-1 (or the pseudogene TRBV3-2) with TRBJ1-1; D perhaps matches TRBD1 (6 bases). The CDR3 runs to 13 residues. Trimming cost V 3 bases and J 2 bases, with 7 bases left between them. The germline V gene has CDR1 LGHDT and CDR2 YNNKEL (reference sequence). The CDR3 sequence is CASSQTGNTEAFF. The CDR3 DNA sequence: TGTGCCAGCAGCCAGACAGGCAACACTGAAGCTTTCTTT.

This clone was seen a handful of times. This chain connects TRBV12-3 or TRBV12-4 to TRBJ1-2; no firm D call. There are 11 residues in the CDR3. V gave up 8 bases and J gave up 2 bases, with 6 bases separating them. The CDR3 is CASGQNYGYTF. The CDR3, as DNA: TGTGCCAGCGGGCAGAACTATGGCTACACCTTC.

This chain connects TRBV7-9 to TRBJ1-1, with D perhaps matching TRBD1 (6 bases). The ends were cut back, 2 bases at V and 4 bases at J, with 14 bases in the middle. CDR3 length: 15 amino acids. CDR1 and CDR2 from the germline V gene are SEHNR and FQNEAQ (reference sequence). This CDR3 reads CASSLSSTGPTEAFF. DNA of the CDR3: TGTGCCAGCAGCTTAAGCTCGACAGGTCCCACTGAAGCTTTCTTT.

This clone was seen more than once but under ten times. The rearrangement joins TRBV2 to TRBJ1-6, with D perhaps TRBD1 (5 bases). The germline V and J ends were trimmed by 6 bases and 6 bases, with 9 bases remaining between them. Germline V gene data show CDR1 as SNHLY and CDR2 as FYNNEI. The CDR3 has 13 amino acids. The CDR3 sequence: CASRQDLNSPLHF. CDR3 nucleotides: TGTGCCAGCAGACAGGACCTTAATTCACCCCTCCACTTT.

Comment on this clone: At one of its ends the junction is not consistent with the germline gene, which may arise from a read error. J is TRBJ1-2 and V is TRBV2; D might be TRBD1 (5 bases). Per germline, CDR1 SNHLY and CDR2 FYNNEI. The CDR3 is made up of 13 amino acids. The CDR3 DNA reads TGCGCAACGCGCTTTGGGGCAGACTATGGCTACACCTTC. It codes for CATRFGADYGYTF.

The rearrangement uses TRBV9 and TRBJ1-5, with 12 bases fitting TRBD1. The CDR3 loop spans 15 amino acids. Trimming cost V 7 bases and J 3 bases; bases outside gene matches: 5. Germline CDR1 is SGDLS and CDR2 is YYNGEE. The CDR3: CASGGTGGLNQPQHF. In DNA, the CDR3 is TGTGCCAGCGGGGGGACAGGGGGCCTCAATCAGCCCCAGCATTTT.

The rearrangement uses TRBV5-1 and TRBJ2-3, with 7 nucleotides matching TRBD2. Losses at the gene ends were 7 bases for V and 0 bases for J; bases not matched to a gene: 5. CDR3 size: 14 residues. CDR1 is SGHRS and CDR2 is YFSETQ in the germline V gene. The CDR3 DNA follows: TGCGCCAGCGGACGGGGGGATAGCACAGATACGCAGTATTTT. It yields the protein CASGRGDSTDTQYF.

This chain joins TRBV7-3 and TRBJ1-2, with D maybe TRBD1 (5 bases). The V end lost 2 bases, the J end lost 6 bases, and 13 bases lay between the germline ends. Germline CDR1 is SGHTA and CDR2 is FQGTGA. The CDR3 spans 14 residues. This CDR3 is CASSLSPGMHGYTF. DNA for the CDR3: TGTGCCAGCAGCTTATCCCCAGGGATGCATGGCTACACCTTC. The entire variable domain, with the rest obtained from reference TRBV7-3 and TRBJ1-2, is as follows: GAGVSQTPSNKVTEKGKYVELRCDPISGHTALYWYRQSLGQGPEFLIYFQGTGAADDSGLPNDRFFAVRPEGSVSTLKIQRTERGDSAVYLCASSLSPGMHGYTFGSGTRLTVV.

This clone was seen a single time. The chain recombines TRBV5-1 with TRBJ1-2; TRBD1 matches at 9 bases. V shed 4 bases, J shed 4 bases, and the junction held 8 bases outside the gene matches. The CDR3 sequence is 15 residues long. Germline V gene sequence: CDR1 SGHRS, CDR2 YFSETQ. Here the CDR3 reads CASSPGQGKGYGYTF. The CDR3 DNA reads as TGCGCCAGCAGCCCGGGACAGGGAAAAGGCTATGGCTACACCTTC.

The chain links TRBV2 to TRBJ1-1; D is ambiguous. This CDR3 is 14 amino acids long. The V and J ends lost 6 bases and 3 bases respectively, with 14 bases between them. Germline CDR1 is SNHLY and CDR2 is FYNNEI. The CDR3 here is CASRGQVTHTEAFF. CDR3 in DNA: TGTGCCAGCAGGGGTCAGGTAACTCACACTGAAGCTTTCTTT.

This chain uses TRBV5-1 with TRBJ1-2; the D is unclear. This CDR3 has 14 residues. The V and J ends lost 3 bases and 2 bases respectively, with 11 bases between them. Looked up from germline, CDR1 is SGHRS and CDR2 is YFSETQ. The CDR3 DNA follows: TGCGCCAGCAGCTCCGAGAACGCGAACTATGGCTACACCTTC. Translation gives CASSSENANYGYTF.

This chain joins TRBV30 and TRBJ2-5; 14 bases agree with TRBD2. There are 16 residues in the CDR3. Germline CDR1 reads GTSNPN; CDR2 reads SVGIG (reference sequence). V gave up 2 bases and J gave up 5 bases; unmatched junction bases: 7. CDR3 loop: CAWSKTSGGARETQYF. The CDR3 DNA follows: TGTGCCTGGAGTAAGACTAGCGGGGGGGCCCGGGAGACCCAGTACTTC.